This T cell receptor (beta chain) was recorded in a study of shared clonotypes between healthy human individuals. Of note for this clone: Antigen unknown.

Naive CD8 isolation took CD45RO-negative cells positively selected for CCR7 and excluded terminally differentiated effector memory CD45RA+ cells. V dropped 5 bases and J dropped 3; count of bases not matched to a gene: 3. This CDR3 has 14 amino acids. CDR1 is PRHDT, CDR2 FYEKMQ, per germline (reference sequence). Points from the study as a whole: Despite large depth, rarefaction showed incomplete sorted-subset sequencing.

Here immunoSEQ multiplex PCR was the method, and the copy in TCRdb shows in-frame clones only, minus some. The sample lists hundreds of thousands of clones, about 95% occurring once. Material: naive CD8+ T cells sorted from blood. The sequence was obtained from a woman in her thirties in good health. The rearrangement joins TRBV13 to TRBJ2-1, with 8 bases fitting TRBD2. In DNA, the CDR3 is TGTGCCAGCAGCGTCGGGACTAGCTACAATGAGCAGTTCTTC. This codes for CASSVGTSYNEQFF.